The 18 T cell receptor beta chains given below trace back to one sample, sequenced in a study of CD8 T cells in ankylosing spondylitis. TCRdb re-called the 5' RACE reads with MiXCR, one entry per CDR3 protein. The data contain a few hundred thousand distinct CDR3 sequences, roughly 20% of them seen just once; the ten biggest clones take up around 13%. Sequenced input: blood, either unsorted or a sorted T cell fraction (not recorded which). Receptors originate from a male donor with ankylosing spondylitis or in good health (not recorded which).

There are a few counts of this clonotype. The chain is built from TRBV10-3 and TRBJ2-7; D is unclear. Germline CDR1 is ENHRY and CDR2 is SYGVKD. The CDR3 totals 11 residues. V lost 0 bases and J lost 7, with 4 bases in between. The chain's CDR3 is CAISESIEQYF. CDR3 sequence (DNA): TGTGCCATCAGTGAGTCGATAGAGCAGTACTTC.

The rearrangement links TRBV7-8 to TRBJ2-7, with 7 bases fitting TRBD1. CDR1 SGHVS and CDR2 FQNEAQ come from the germline V gene. Losses at the gene ends were 1 base for V and 2 bases for J; bases not matched to a gene: 5. This CDR3 region has 15 residues. CDR3 loop: CASSLEGASAYEQYF. The CDR3 DNA reads TGTGCCAGCAGCTTAGAGGGGGCATCGGCCTACGAGCAGTACTTC.

The rearrangement uses TRBV7-9 and TRBJ2-7; D unclear. The CDR3 is 13 amino acids. The V end was cut by 5 bases, the J end by 3 bases, with 11 bases between. In germline, CDR1 is SEHNR, CDR2 FQNEAQ (reference sequence). The CDR3 coding sequence is TGTGCCAGCAGCCCCACCATAAGCTACGAGCAGTACTTC. This codes for CASSPTISYEQYF.

The chain has TRBV7-2 and TRBJ2-5, with a possible D match to TRBD2 (5 bases). Trimming took off 2 bases at V and 4 bases at J, with 20 bases between the two ends. From germline, CDR1 is SGHTA and CDR2 FQGNSA. The CDR3 contains 17 residues. Written as DNA, the CDR3 is TGTGCCAGCAGCTTATATGGTAGGGTAGCGATTGGAGAGACCCAGTACTTC. Amino acid sequence: CASSLYGRVAIGETQYF.

In this sample, this clonotype turned up a few times. J is TRBJ1-2 and V is TRBV6-5; the match to TRBD1 covers 7 bases. With 1 base clipped from V and 4 bases from J, the junction kept 9 bases outside the gene matches. CDR3 length: 16 residues. In germline, CDR1 is MNHEY, CDR2 SVGAGI. The CDR3 sequence is CASSYFRRGQVYGYTF. CDR3 sequence (DNA): TGTGCCAGCAGTTACTTCAGGAGAGGACAGGTCTATGGCTACACCTTC.

This clonotype occurred a few times. The chain has TRBV11-2 and TRBJ2-2, with D unresolved. Per the germline V gene, CDR1 is SGHAT and CDR2 is FQNNGV. The V gene lost 6 bases and the J gene lost 7 bases, with 6 bases spanning the gap. The CDR3 length is 11 residues. CDR3 loop: CASSYFGELFF. CDR3 DNA: TGTGCCAGCAGTTACTTCGGGGAGCTGTTTTTT.

This clonotype was recorded a few times. V gene TRBV7-9 combines with J gene TRBJ1-1; D is perhaps TRBD1 (5 bases). The CDR3 consists of 12 residues. The V and J ends lost 5 bases and 6 bases respectively, with 10 bases between them. Germline V gene lookup returns CDR1 SEHNR and CDR2 FQNEAQ (reference sequence). The CDR3 DNA is TGTGCCAGCAGCCCTCTGGGACCTGAAGCTTTCTTT. As protein: CASSPLGPEAFF.

The genes are TRBV4-1 and TRBJ2-1; 8 positions match TRBD2. V dropped 1 base and J dropped 7; count of bases not matched to a gene: 6. The CDR3 runs 15 residues. Germline lookup yields CDR1 MGHRA and CDR2 YSYEKL. CDR3 nucleotide sequence: TGCGCCAGCAGCCAAGTGGCGGGGGGCTGGAATGAGCAGTTCTTC. It yields the protein CASSQVAGGWNEQFF.

The chain has TRBV4-1 and TRBJ1-2; D gene ambiguous. Germline V lookup: CDR1 MGHRA, CDR2 YSYEKL. V lost 4 bases and J 0 bases, leaving 12 bases between the germline ends. The CDR3 is 15 amino acids. As DNA, the CDR3 is TGCGCCAGCAGCCCATGGTTAACCTCTAACTATGGCTACACCTTC. Amino acid sequence: CASSPWLTSNYGYTF.

This clonotype was seen only a few times. This chain links TRBV12-3 or TRBV12-4 with TRBJ1-1, with TRBD1 as a possible D gene (6 bases). The V gene lost 2 bases and the J gene lost 3 bases, with 10 bases spanning the gap. The CDR3 contains 14 residues. The CDR3 loop is CASSLSGEYTEAFF. The CDR3 DNA is TGTGCCAGCAGTTTATCAGGGGAGTACACTGAAGCTTTCTTT.

A few counts support this clonotype. This chain connects TRBV28 to TRBJ1-5; 10 bases agree with TRBD1. Germline CDR1 is MDHEN and CDR2 is SYDVKM. This CDR3 has 16 amino acids. The J segment lost 0 bases and the V segment lost 6 bases, leaving 5 bases of the junction unmatched. This CDR3 reads CASSSGTGVSNQPQHF. The CDR3 DNA is TGTGCCAGCAGCTCCGGGACAGGGGTTAGCAATCAGCCCCAGCATTTT.

This clonotype was seen more than once but under ten times. The chain is built from TRBV28 and TRBJ2-7; 8 bases are shared with TRBD1. Germline CDR1 and CDR2: MDHEN and SYDVKM. V lost 5 bases, J lost 5 bases, and 8 bases stayed unmatched. The CDR3 contains 14 residues. This CDR3 reads CASSPQDRVHEQYF. The DNA for the CDR3 is TGTGCCAGCAGTCCTCAGGACAGGGTCCACGAGCAGTACTTC.

This clonotype showed up just a few times. This chain uses TRBV7-9 with TRBJ2-1, with TRBD1 matching over 7 bases. The CDR3 is 15 amino acids. Germline CDR1 reads SEHNR; CDR2 reads FQNEAQ (reference sequence). Unmatched junction bases numbered 9, after V lost 5 bases and J lost 5 bases. The CDR3 loop reads CASSPPTGYNNEQFF. CDR3 sequence (DNA): TGTGCCAGCAGCCCACCGACAGGGTATAACAATGAGCAGTTCTTC. Filled out from reference TRBV7-9 and TRBJ2-1, the complete variable domain reads DTGVSQNPRHKITKRGQNVTFRCDPISEHNRLYWYRQTLGQGPEFLTYFQNEAQLEKSRLLSDRFSAERPKGSFSTLEIQRTEQGDSAMYLCASSPPTGYNNEQFFGPGTRLTVL.

The chain has TRBV12-3 or TRBV12-4 and TRBJ1-2, with 10 bases matching TRBD1. V lost 7 bases to trimming and J lost 4 bases; unmatched junction nucleotides: 12. The CDR3 totals 16 residues. This CDR3 reads CASTHRRTGGIYGYTF. CDR3 in DNA: TGTGCCAGCACCCATCGGAGGACAGGGGGTATCTATGGCTACACCTTC.

The chain links TRBV20-1 to TRBJ1-1, with 9 bases matching TRBD1. Germline trimming cut 6 bases from V and 3 bases from J; bases unmatched to any gene: 5. Germline loops: CDR1 DFQATT, CDR2 SNEGSKA (reference sequence). The CDR3 has 13 residues. The CDR3 spells CSAKGQGHTEAFF. CDR3 DNA sequence: TGCAGTGCAAAGGGACAGGGACACACTGAAGCTTTCTTT.

V is TRBV29-1 and J is TRBJ2-3, with D unclear. Germline CDR1 and CDR2: SQVTM and ANQGSEA. This CDR3 contains 14 residues. Deletions cut 1 base from V and 1 base from J, with 9 bases between. CDR3 bases: TGCAGCGTTGAAGGCTGGCGGCGCACAGATACGCAGTATTTT. This encodes CSVEGWRRTDTQYF.

This chain joins TRBV21-1 and TRBJ1-1. TRBV21-1 is a listed pseudogene. The CDR3 has 13 amino acids. The CDR3 sequence is CASSKERGSFAFF. The CDR3 coding sequence is TGTGCCAGCAGCAAAGAGAGAGGATCCTTCGCTTTCTTT.

In this sample, this clonotype turned up once. J is TRBJ2-1 and V is TRBV20-1, with no clear D. CDR3 length equals 13 residues. The germline V gene encodes CDR1 DFQATT and CDR2 SNEGSKA (reference sequence). The ends were cut back, 1 base at V and 3 bases at J, with 7 bases in the middle. CDR3 amino acids: CSARALDYNEQFF. Here the CDR3 DNA reads TGCAGTGCTAGAGCCCTGGACTACAATGAGCAGTTCTTC.